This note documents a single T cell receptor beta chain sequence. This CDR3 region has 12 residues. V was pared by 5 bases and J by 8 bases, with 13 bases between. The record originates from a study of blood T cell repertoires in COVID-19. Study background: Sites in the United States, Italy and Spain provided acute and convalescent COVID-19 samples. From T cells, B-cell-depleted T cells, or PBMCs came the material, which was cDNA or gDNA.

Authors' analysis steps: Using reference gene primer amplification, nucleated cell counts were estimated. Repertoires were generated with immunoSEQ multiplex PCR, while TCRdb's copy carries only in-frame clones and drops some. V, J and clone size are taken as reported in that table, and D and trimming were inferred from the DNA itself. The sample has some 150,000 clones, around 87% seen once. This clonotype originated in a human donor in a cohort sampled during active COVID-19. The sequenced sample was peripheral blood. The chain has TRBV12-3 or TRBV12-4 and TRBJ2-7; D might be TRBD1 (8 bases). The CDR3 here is CASSPQGGKQYF. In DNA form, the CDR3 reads TGTGCCAGCAGTCCACAGGGGGGGAAGCAGTACTTC.